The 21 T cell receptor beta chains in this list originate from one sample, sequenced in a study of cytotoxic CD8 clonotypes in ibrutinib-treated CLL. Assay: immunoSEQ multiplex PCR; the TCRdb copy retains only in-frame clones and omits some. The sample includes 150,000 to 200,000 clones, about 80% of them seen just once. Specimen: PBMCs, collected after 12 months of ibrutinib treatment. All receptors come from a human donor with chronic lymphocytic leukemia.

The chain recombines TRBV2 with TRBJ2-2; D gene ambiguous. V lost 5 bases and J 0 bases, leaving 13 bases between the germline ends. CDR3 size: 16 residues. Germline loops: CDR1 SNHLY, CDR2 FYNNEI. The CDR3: CASSLGRRTNTGELFF. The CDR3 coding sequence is TGTGCCAGCAGTTTGGGCAGGCGAACGAACACCGGGGAGCTGTTTTTT. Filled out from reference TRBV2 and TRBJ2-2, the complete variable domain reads EPEVTQTPSHQVTQMGQEVILRCVPISNHLYFYWYRQILGQKVEFLVSFYNNEISEKSEIFDDQFSVERPDGSNFTLKIRSTKLEDSAMYFCASSLGRRTNTGELFFGEGSRLTVL.

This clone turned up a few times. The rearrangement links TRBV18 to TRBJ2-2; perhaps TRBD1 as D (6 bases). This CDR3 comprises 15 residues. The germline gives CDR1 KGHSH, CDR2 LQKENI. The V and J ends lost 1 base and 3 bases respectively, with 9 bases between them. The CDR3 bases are TGTGCCAGCTCACCACTTGGACAGTACACCGGGGAGCTGTTTTTT. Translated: CASSPLGQYTGELFF.

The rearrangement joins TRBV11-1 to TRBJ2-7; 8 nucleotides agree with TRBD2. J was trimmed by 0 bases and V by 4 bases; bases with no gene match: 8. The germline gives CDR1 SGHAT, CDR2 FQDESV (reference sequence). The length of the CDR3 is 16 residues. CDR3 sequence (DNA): TGTGCCAGCAGCTCTAACTCGGGGGGGTACTCCTACGAGCAGTACTTC. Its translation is CASSSNSGGYSYEQYF.

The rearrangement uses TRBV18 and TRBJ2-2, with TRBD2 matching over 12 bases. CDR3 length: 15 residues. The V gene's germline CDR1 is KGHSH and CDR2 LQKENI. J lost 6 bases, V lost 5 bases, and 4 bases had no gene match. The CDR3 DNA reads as TGTGCCAGCTCAACGACTAGCGGGAGATCCGGGGAGCTGTTTTTT. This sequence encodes CASSTTSGRSGELFF. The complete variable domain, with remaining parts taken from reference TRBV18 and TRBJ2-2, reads NAGVMQNPRHLVRRRGQEARLRCSPMKGHSHVYWYRQLPEEGLKFMVYLQKENIIDESGMPKERFSAEFPKEGPSILRIQQVVRGDSAAYFCASSTTSGRSGELFFGEGSRLTVL.

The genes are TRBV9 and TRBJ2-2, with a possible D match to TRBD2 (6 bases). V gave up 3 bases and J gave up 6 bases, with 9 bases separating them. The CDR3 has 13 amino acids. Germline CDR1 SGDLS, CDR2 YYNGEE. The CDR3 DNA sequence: TGTGCCAGCAGCGCAGCGGGCGCCGGGGAGCTGTTTTTT. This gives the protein CASSAAGAGELFF.

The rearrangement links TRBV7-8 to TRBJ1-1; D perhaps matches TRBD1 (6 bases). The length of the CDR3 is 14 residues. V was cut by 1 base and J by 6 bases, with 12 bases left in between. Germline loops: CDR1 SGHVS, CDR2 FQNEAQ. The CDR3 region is CASSLGVRGAEAFF. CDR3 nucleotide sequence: TGTGCCAGCAGCTTAGGTGTCAGGGGCGCTGAAGCTTTCTTT.

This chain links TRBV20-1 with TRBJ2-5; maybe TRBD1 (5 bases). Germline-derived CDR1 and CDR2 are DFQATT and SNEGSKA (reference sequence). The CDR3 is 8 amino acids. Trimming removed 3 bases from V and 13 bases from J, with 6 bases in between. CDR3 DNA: TGCAGTGCTAGGGGGCCGTACTTC. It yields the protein CSARGPYF.

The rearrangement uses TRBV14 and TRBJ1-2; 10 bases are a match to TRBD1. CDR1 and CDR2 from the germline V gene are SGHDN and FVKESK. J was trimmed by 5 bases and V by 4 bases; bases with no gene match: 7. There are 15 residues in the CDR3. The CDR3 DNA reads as TGTGCCAGCAGCCCTCGGGACAGGGGTCGGTATGGCTACACCTTC. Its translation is CASSPRDRGRYGYTF.

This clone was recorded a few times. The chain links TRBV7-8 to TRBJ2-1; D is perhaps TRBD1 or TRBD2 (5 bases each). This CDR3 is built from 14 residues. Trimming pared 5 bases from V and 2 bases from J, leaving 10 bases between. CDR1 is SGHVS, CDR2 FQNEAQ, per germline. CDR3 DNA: TGTGCCAGCAGCCGGGACGGAACCTACAATGAGCAGTTCTTC. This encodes CASSRDGTYNEQFF. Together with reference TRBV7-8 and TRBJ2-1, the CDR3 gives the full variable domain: GAGVSQSPRYKVAKRGQDVALRCDPISGHVSLFWYQQALGQGPEFLTYFQNEAQLDKSGLPSDRFFAERPEGSVSTLKIQRTQQEDSAVYLCASSRDGTYNEQFFGPGTRLTVL.

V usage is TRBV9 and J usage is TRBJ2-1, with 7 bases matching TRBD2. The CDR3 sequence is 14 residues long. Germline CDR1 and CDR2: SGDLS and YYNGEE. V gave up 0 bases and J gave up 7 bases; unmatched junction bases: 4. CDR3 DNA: TGTGCCAGCAGCGTAGGACTAGCTACTAATGAGCAGTTCTTC. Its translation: CASSVGLATNEQFF.

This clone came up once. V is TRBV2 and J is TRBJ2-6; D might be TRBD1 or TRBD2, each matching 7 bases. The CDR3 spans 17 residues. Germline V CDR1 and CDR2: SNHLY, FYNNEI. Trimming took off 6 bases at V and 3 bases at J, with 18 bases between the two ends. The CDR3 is CASSLDRVAGGANVLTF. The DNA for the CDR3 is TGTGCCAGCAGCCTCGACAGGGTAGCGGGTGGGGCCAACGTCCTGACTTTC.

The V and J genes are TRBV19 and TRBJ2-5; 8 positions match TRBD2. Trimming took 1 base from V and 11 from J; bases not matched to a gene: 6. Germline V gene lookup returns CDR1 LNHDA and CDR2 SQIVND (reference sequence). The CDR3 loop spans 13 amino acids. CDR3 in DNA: TGTGCCAGTAGTATAGCAACAGCGGGGGAGCAGTACTTC. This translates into CASSIATAGEQYF.

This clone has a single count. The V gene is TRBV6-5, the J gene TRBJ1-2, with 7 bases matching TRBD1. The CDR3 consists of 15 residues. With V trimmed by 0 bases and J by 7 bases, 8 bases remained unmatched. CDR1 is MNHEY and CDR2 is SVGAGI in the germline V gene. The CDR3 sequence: CASSYSRQGVRGYTF. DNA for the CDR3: TGTGCCAGCAGTTACTCTAGGCAGGGGGTTCGTGGCTACACCTTC.

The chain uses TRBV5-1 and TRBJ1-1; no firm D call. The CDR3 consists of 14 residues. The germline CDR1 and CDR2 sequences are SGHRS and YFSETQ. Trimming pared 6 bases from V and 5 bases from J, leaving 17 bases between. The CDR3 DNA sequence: TGCGCCAGCACCCTGGCCCTCGGATGGACTGAAGCTTTCTTT. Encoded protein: CASTLALGWTEAFF. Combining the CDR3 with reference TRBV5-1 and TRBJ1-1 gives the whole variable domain KAGVTQTPRYLIKTRGQQVTLSCSPISGHRSVSWYQQTPGQGLQFLFEYFSETQRNKGNFPGRFSGRQFSNSRSEMNVSTLELGDSALYLCASTLALGWTEAFFGQGTRLTVV.

The CDR3 region is CASSLSPSGGYETQYF. CDR3 nucleotide sequence: TGTGCCAGCAGTTTATCGCCTAGCGGGGGGTACGAGACCCAGTACTTC. The gene calls are TRBV27 and TRBJ2-5; 11 positions agree with TRBD2. The CDR3 sequence is 16 residues long. CDR1 and CDR2 (germline): MNHEY, SMNVEV (reference sequence). Trimming at V came to 0 bases and at J to 5 bases, leaving 5 bases not matched to a gene.

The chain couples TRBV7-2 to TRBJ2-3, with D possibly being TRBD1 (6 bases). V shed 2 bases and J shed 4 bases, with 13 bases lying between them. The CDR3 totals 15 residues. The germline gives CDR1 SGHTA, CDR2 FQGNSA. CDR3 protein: CASSLPTGLSDTQYF. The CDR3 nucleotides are TGTGCCAGCAGCTTACCGACAGGCCTTTCAGATACGCAGTATTTT.

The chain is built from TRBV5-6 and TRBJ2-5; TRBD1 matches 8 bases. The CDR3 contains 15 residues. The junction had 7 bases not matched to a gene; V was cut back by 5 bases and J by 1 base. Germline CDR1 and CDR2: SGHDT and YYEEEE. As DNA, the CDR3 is TGTGCCAGCAGACCCGCGACAGGGGCCCAAGAGACCCAGTACTTC. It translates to CASRPATGAQETQYF.

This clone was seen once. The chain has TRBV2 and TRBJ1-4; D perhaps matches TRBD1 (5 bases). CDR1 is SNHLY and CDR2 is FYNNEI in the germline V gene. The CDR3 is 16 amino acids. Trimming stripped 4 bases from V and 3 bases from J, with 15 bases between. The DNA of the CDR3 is TGTGCCAGCAGTGGGGGGAGGCAGGGCTCTAATGAAAAACTGTTTTTT. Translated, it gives CASSGGRQGSNEKLFF.

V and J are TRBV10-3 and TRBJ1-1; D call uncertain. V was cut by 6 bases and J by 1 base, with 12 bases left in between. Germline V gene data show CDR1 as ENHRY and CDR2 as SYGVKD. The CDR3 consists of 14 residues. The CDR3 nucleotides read TGTGCCATCAGGTCCGAAGTCCAGAACACTGAAGCTTTCTTT. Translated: CAIRSEVQNTEAFF.

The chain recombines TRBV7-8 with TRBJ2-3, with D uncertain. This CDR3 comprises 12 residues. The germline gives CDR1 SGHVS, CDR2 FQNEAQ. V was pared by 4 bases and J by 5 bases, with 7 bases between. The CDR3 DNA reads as TGTGCCAGCAGCTCTGTTGTAGATACGCAGTATTTT. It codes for CASSSVVDTQYF.

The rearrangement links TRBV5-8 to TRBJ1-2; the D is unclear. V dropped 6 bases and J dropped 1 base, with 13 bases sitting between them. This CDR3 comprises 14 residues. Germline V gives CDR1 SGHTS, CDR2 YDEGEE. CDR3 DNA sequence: TGTGCCAGCACCCCCCGACTCCTTAACTATGGCTACACCTTC. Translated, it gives CASTPRLLNYGYTF.